The present T cell receptor (beta chain) was sequenced within a study of T cells in Graves' hyperthyroidism and ophthalmopathy. Study conclusions and caveats: A model of 13 V-J features distinguished ophthalmopathy from stable hyperthyroidism.

Ophthalmopathy patients all had a Clinical Activity Score of at least 3, a NOSPECS grade of at least 4 and disease under 3 months old. A patient was excluded if there was uncontrolled infection, other autoimmune disease, pregnancy or lactation. Points on this clonotype: Its antigen is not known.

V was pared by 1 base and J by 4 bases, with 1 base between. This CDR3 has 12 residues. CDR1 LNHDA and CDR2 SQIVND come from the germline V gene (reference sequence). TCR beta CDR3 sequences were amplified from RNA transcripts. The study used the HTBI primer set for a first-round RT-PCR of the TCR CDR3. TCRdb itself ran the multiplex PCR reads through MiXCR, one entry per CDR3 protein. The table lists about 520,000 distinct CDR3 sequences, approximately 25% of them singletons, with over 9% in the top ten. Input material: blood. The V and J genes are TRBV19 and TRBJ2-2; D is unresolved. The clonotype comes from a woman younger than 45 with Graves' ophthalmopathy. This CDR3 reads CASSIGTGELFF. In nucleotides, the CDR3 is TGTGCCAGTAGTATAGGCACCGGGGAGCTGTTTTTT.